The 31 T cell receptor beta chains in this list originate from one sample, sequenced in a study of T cells of healthy individuals. TCRdb analysed the 5' RACE reads with MiXCR anew, one entry per CDR3 protein. The data show more than 60,000 distinct CDR3 sequences, with around 15% seen just once and approximately 4.8% held by the top ten. The receptor source for this set is a human donor in good health.

This clonotype has at least ten counts. The chain is built from TRBV11-2 and TRBJ2-1, with 7 nucleotides matching TRBD2. The germline gives CDR1 SGHAT, CDR2 FQNNGV. The CDR3 totals 16 residues. The V gene end was trimmed by 4 bases and the J gene end by 5 bases; junction bases not matched to a gene: 11. CDR3 region: CASSSSLATSNNEQFF. The CDR3 DNA sequence: TGTGCCAGCAGCTCCTCTTTGGCGACTAGCAACAATGAGCAGTTCTTC.

This clonotype turned up a few times. The chain joins TRBV11-1 to TRBJ2-5, with 13 bases identical to TRBD2. Germline CDR1 reads SGHAT; CDR2 reads FQDESV (reference sequence). The ends lost 6 bases at V and 7 bases at J; junction bases unmatched: 8. The CDR3 totals 15 residues. The CDR3 is CASRGTSGVPTTQYF. The CDR3, as DNA: TGTGCCAGCAGGGGGACTAGCGGGGTCCCTACGACCCAGTACTTC.

This clonotype was recorded many times. The genes are TRBV9 and TRBJ2-5; D might be TRBD1 (6 bases). The germline V gene has CDR1 SGDLS and CDR2 YYNGEE. This CDR3 is built from 14 residues. V dropped 4 bases and J dropped 5 bases, with 15 bases sitting between them. The CDR3 DNA is TGTGCCAGCAGCACCGGTGGGGGCTTGGAGACCCAGTACTTC. It codes for CASSTGGGLETQYF. Variable domain in full (rest from reference TRBV9 and TRBJ2-5): DSGVTQTPKHLITATGQRVTLRCSPRSGDLSVYWYQQSLDQGLQFLIQYYNGEERAKGNILERFSAQQFPDLHSELNLSSLELGDSALYFCASSTGGGLETQYFGPGTRLLVL.

This clonotype came up many times. This rearrangement joins TRBV12-3 or TRBV12-4 to TRBJ2-4; TRBD1 matches 8 bases. The length of the CDR3 is 14 residues. Losses at the gene ends were 6 bases for V and 5 bases for J; bases not matched to a gene: 6. Written as DNA, the CDR3 is TGTGCCAGCAGCTCTGGGACAGGAGAAAACATTCAGTACTTC. As protein: CASSSGTGENIQYF.

The rearrangement joins TRBV5-1 to TRBJ1-4; D gene unclear. V was clipped by 0 bases and J by 8 bases, with 11 bases between them. CDR3 length: 14 amino acids. Germline values: CDR1 SGHRS, CDR2 YFSETQ. CDR3 in amino acids: CASSLDGEEEKLFF. For the CDR3, the DNA is TGCGCCAGCAGCTTGGACGGGGAGGAAGAAAAACTGTTTTTT.

The chain links TRBV7-3 to TRBJ2-3; no clear D gene. The germline CDR1 and CDR2 sequences are SGHTA and FQGTGA. The germline V and J ends were trimmed by 0 bases and 4 bases, with 8 bases remaining between them. The CDR3 contains 14 residues. In DNA, the CDR3 is TGTGCCAGCAGCTTAACAAGGGTGCCAGATACGCAGTATTTT. Amino acids: CASSLTRVPDTQYF.

Many counts were recorded for this clonotype. The V gene is TRBV7-9, the J gene TRBJ1-5; TRBD1 aligns across 7 bases. The CDR3 covers 15 residues. Trimming took 5 bases from V and 0 from J; bases not matched to a gene: 4. The V gene's germline CDR1 is SEHNR and CDR2 FQNEAQ (reference sequence). This chain's CDR3 is CASSLGTASNQPQHF. DNA for the CDR3: TGTGCCAGCAGCCTCGGGACAGCTAGCAATCAGCCCCAGCATTTT.

This clonotype was detected ten times or more. The rearrangement uses TRBV20-1 and TRBJ2-6; D ambiguous. The CDR3 loop spans 14 amino acids. Per germline, CDR1 DFQATT and CDR2 SNEGSKA (reference sequence). Trimming cost V 6 bases and J 2 bases, with 11 bases left between them. The CDR3 nucleotides read TGCAGTGCCAAGGCAGGTACTGGGGCCAACGTCCTGACTTTC. Protein: CSAKAGTGANVLTF.

This clonotype showed up just a few times. The chain combines TRBV7-2 with TRBJ2-1; TRBD2 aligns across 7 bases. V gave up 8 bases and J gave up 7 bases; unmatched junction bases: 5. CDR1 and CDR2 (germline): SGHTA, FQGNSA. CDR3 length equals 12 residues. The CDR3 nucleotides read TGTGCCAGCCGGGGGGTGTCGAATGAGCAGTTCTTC. Its protein is CASRGVSNEQFF.

This clonotype was observed many times. The V gene is TRBV25-1, the J gene TRBJ1-1; D gene uncertain. The CDR3 sequence is 14 residues long. Per germline, CDR1 MGHDK and CDR2 SYGVNS. With 4 bases removed from V and 3 bases from J, the gap between germline ends came to 12 bases. CDR3 loop: CASSVNTGHTEAFF. The CDR3 DNA reads TGTGCCAGCAGTGTAAACACTGGGCACACTGAAGCTTTCTTT. The whole variable domain, filled in from reference TRBV25-1 and TRBJ1-1, reads EADIYQTPRYLVIGTGKKITLECSQTMGHDKMYWYQQDPGMELHLIHYSYGVNSTEKGDLSSESTVSRIRTEHFPLTLESARPSHTSQYLCASSVNTGHTEAFFGQGTRLTVV.

This clonotype was seen a handful of times. The chain recombines TRBV9 with TRBJ2-2; D tentatively fits TRBD1 or TRBD2 (6 bases each). Germline loops: CDR1 SGDLS, CDR2 YYNGEE. The CDR3 is made up of 19 amino acids. Trimming took 0 bases from V and 0 from J, leaving 18 bases between them. DNA for the CDR3: TGTGCCAGCAGCGTAGCTCCCCGGGGGCAAACCGCGAACACCGGGGAGCTGTTTTTT. As protein: CASSVAPRGQTANTGELFF. Variable domain in full (rest from reference TRBV9 and TRBJ2-2): DSGVTQTPKHLITATGQRVTLRCSPRSGDLSVYWYQQSLDQGLQFLIQYYNGEERAKGNILERFSAQQFPDLHSELNLSSLELGDSALYFCASSVAPRGQTANTGELFFGEGSRLTVL.

There are many counts of this clonotype. This chain joins TRBV12-3 or TRBV12-4 and TRBJ1-5; possible D gene TRBD1, 6 bases. This CDR3 is built from 17 residues. V was cut by 5 bases and J by 6 bases, with 23 bases left in between. The CDR3 is CASSPSSAGASGQPQHF. In nucleotides, the CDR3 is TGTGCCAGCAGTCCAAGCTCCGCAGGGGCCAGCGGTCAGCCCCAGCATTTT.

This clonotype has more than one count but fewer than ten. The rearrangement links TRBV7-2 to TRBJ1-3; 7 positions agree with TRBD1. In germline, CDR1 is SGHTA, CDR2 FQGNSA. This CDR3 is built from 17 residues. With V trimmed by 5 bases and J by 0 bases, 10 bases remained unmatched. The chain's CDR3 is CASSLRTGDVSGNTIYF. CDR3 DNA: TGTGCCAGCAGCCTACGTACAGGGGACGTCTCTGGAAACACCATATATTTT.

The chain is built from TRBV5-1 and TRBJ2-5; D is uncertain. This CDR3 has 14 residues. CDR1 and CDR2 from the germline V gene are SGHRS and YFSETQ. V lost 4 bases and J 1 base, leaving 11 bases between the germline ends. This CDR3 is CASSKDRSQETQYF. The CDR3 nucleotides read TGCGCCAGCAGCAAGGACCGCAGCCAAGAGACCCAGTACTTC.

A word on this clonotype: This sequence may be a read error, since a much larger clone differs from it by one base. The rearrangement uses TRBV20-1 and TRBJ1-5, with 9 bases matching TRBD1. CDR1 is DFQATT and CDR2 is SNEGSKA in the germline V gene (reference sequence). The CDR3 consists of 15 residues. The V segment lost 3 bases and the J segment 6 bases; nucleotides outside the gene matches: 9. CDR3 residues: CSASIQTGGSQPQHF. CDR3 bases: TGCAGTGCTAGTATCCAGACAGGGGGGAGTCAGCCCCAGCATTTT.

In its sample, this clonotype was seen many times. The chain links TRBV5-4 to TRBJ1-6; D uncertain. The V end lost 0 bases, the J end lost 7 bases, and 8 bases lay between the germline ends. Germline assignment: CDR1 SGHNT and CDR2 YYREEE (reference sequence). The CDR3 sequence is 14 residues long. This chain's CDR3 is CASSLEGTNSPLHF. In DNA, the CDR3 is TGTGCCAGCAGCTTGGAGGGAACCAATTCACCCCTCCACTTT.

This chain joins TRBV20-1 and TRBJ1-2; D not certain. The CDR3 runs 13 residues. V lost 0 bases and J 8 bases, leaving 13 bases between the germline ends. Germline CDR1 reads DFQATT; CDR2 reads SNEGSKA (reference sequence). CDR3 DNA sequence: TGCAGTGCTAGAGAGCCCGTTGGAAAAGGCTACACCTTC. Protein: CSAREPVGKGYTF.

This clonotype was detected many times. The genes are TRBV6-1 and TRBJ2-7; D tentatively reads TRBD1 or TRBD2 (5 bases each). The germline V and J ends were trimmed by 5 bases and 11 bases, with 7 bases remaining between them. CDR1 and CDR2 (germline): MNHNS, SASEGT. CDR3 length: 9 amino acids. CDR3 amino acids: CASSQGEYF. For the CDR3, the DNA is TGTGCCAGCAGTCAGGGAGAGTACTTC.

This clonotype appeared many times. The rearrangement joins TRBV10-2 to TRBJ2-1; D is undetermined. The germline V gene encodes CDR1 WSHSY and CDR2 SAAADI. The CDR3 runs to 11 residues. The V gene lost 8 bases and the J gene lost 10 bases, with 12 bases spanning the gap. CDR3 DNA sequence: TGCGCCAGCCGACTTGGGCCCGAGCAGTTCTTC. Its protein product is CASRLGPEQFF.

This clonotype has ten or more counts. V gene TRBV7-2 combines with J gene TRBJ1-4, with a weak D call TRBD1 (5 bases). The CDR3 loop spans 14 amino acids. V was cut by 5 bases and J by 7 bases, with 14 bases left in between. CDR1 is SGHTA, CDR2 FQGNSA, per germline. The CDR3 spells CASSRDGLIEKLFF. The CDR3 DNA reads TGTGCCAGCAGCCGGGACGGGCTGATTGAAAAACTGTTTTTT.

This clonotype was detected ten times or more. This chain uses TRBV7-9 with TRBJ1-5; 7 nucleotides agree with TRBD1. The V segment lost 6 bases and the J segment 7 bases; nucleotides outside the gene matches: 9. Germline CDR1 reads SEHNR; CDR2 reads FQNEAQ (reference sequence). This CDR3 has 14 residues. The DNA for the CDR3 is TGTGCCAGCAGGAGAGGGGGCGGCAGGCAGCCCCAGCATTTT. Amino acids: CASRRGGGRQPQHF.

This rearrangement joins TRBV7-9 to TRBJ1-4; tentative D call: TRBD1 (5 bases). V was pared by 5 bases and J by 13 bases, with 11 bases between. This CDR3 has 11 residues. The germline V gene has CDR1 SEHNR and CDR2 FQNEAQ (reference sequence). The CDR3 is CASSRGRGLFF. As DNA, the CDR3 is TGTGCCAGCAGCCGGGGCCGGGGACTGTTTTTT.

This clonotype was found a few times. This rearrangement joins TRBV6-1 to TRBJ2-3; 9 bases are a match to TRBD1. The CDR3 loop spans 15 amino acids. Trimming took 2 bases from V and 3 from J; bases not matched to a gene: 3. Germline assignment: CDR1 MNHNS and CDR2 SASEGT. CDR3 protein: CASSEQTGGTDTQYF. The CDR3 coding sequence is TGTGCCAGCAGTGAACAGACAGGGGGTACAGATACGCAGTATTTT.

V gene TRBV5-1 combines with J gene TRBJ2-1, with TRBD2 matching 10 bases. Germline V gene lookup returns CDR1 SGHRS and CDR2 YFSETQ. The length of the CDR3 is 15 residues. The trim removed 5 bases at V and 6 bases at J, leaving 8 bases unmatched. The DNA of the CDR3 is TGCGCCAGCAGAGTCTTAGCGGGGGGACTCAATGAGCAGTTCTTC. Translating it yields CASRVLAGGLNEQFF.

The V call is TRBV6-2 or TRBV6-3, the J call TRBJ2-3; possibly TRBD1 for D (6 bases). Germline-derived CDR1 and CDR2 are MNHEY and SVGEGT. The CDR3 has 18 amino acids. V was cut by 7 bases and J by 2 bases, with 25 bases left in between. This CDR3 reads CASIRNLQTQGLTDTQYF. Written as DNA, the CDR3 is TGTGCCAGCATCCGCAACCTGCAAACTCAGGGGCTCACAGATACGCAGTATTTT.

This clonotype was seen repeatedly, ten times or more. The gene calls are TRBV29-1 and TRBJ2-3; D is possibly TRBD1 or TRBD2 (5 bases each). The germline V and J ends were trimmed by 3 bases and 4 bases, with 11 bases remaining between them. Per the germline V gene, CDR1 is SQVTM and CDR2 is ANQGSEA. This CDR3 is 13 amino acids long. CDR3 DNA sequence: TGCAGCGTTGACGAGGGACGGGCAGATACGCAGTATTTT. Encoded protein: CSVDEGRADTQYF.

This clonotype was seen more than once but under ten times. This chain links TRBV28 with TRBJ2-5, with D maybe TRBD2 (5 bases). In germline, CDR1 is MDHEN, CDR2 SYDVKM. V was pared by 5 bases and J by 5 bases, with 18 bases between. The CDR3 covers 15 residues. CDR3 in amino acids: CASSPQVVGAETQYF. The CDR3 DNA is TGTGCCAGCAGTCCCCAGGTAGTGGGAGCGGAGACCCAGTACTTC.

The chain couples TRBV6-5 to TRBJ2-3, with 10 bases fitting TRBD2. The CDR3 loop spans 17 amino acids. Looked up from germline, CDR1 is MNHEY and CDR2 is SVGAGI. V shed 0 bases, J shed 9 bases, and the junction held 12 bases outside the gene matches. The DNA of the CDR3 is TGTGCCAGCAGTTACTCGATTCTAGCGGGGGCTCAGGGGACGCAGTATTTT. Amino acids: CASSYSILAGAQGTQYF.

A few counts support this clonotype. This chain uses TRBV20-1 with TRBJ1-1, with a tentative D call TRBD1 (5 bases). The germline V gene has CDR1 DFQATT and CDR2 SNEGSKA (reference sequence). This CDR3 region has 13 residues. V lost 6 bases and J lost 2, with 13 bases in between. CDR3 in amino acids: CSAPADSNTEAFF. The DNA for the CDR3 is TGCAGTGCCCCCGCCGACAGTAACACTGAAGCTTTCTTT.

This clonotype occurred a few times. This chain uses TRBV20-1 with TRBJ2-3; TRBD1 agrees at 8 bases. This CDR3 spans 14 amino acids. CDR1 is DFQATT and CDR2 is SNEGSKA in the germline V gene (reference sequence). The J segment lost 0 bases and the V segment lost 5 bases, leaving 4 bases of the junction unmatched. Here the CDR3 DNA reads TGCAGTGCTTCGGACAGGGCTAGCACAGATACGCAGTATTTT. This translates into CSASDRASTDTQYF.

The chain carries TRBV27 and TRBJ2-7; possible D gene TRBD1, 5 bases. Germline CDR1 and CDR2: MNHEY and SMNVEV (reference sequence). Trimming shortened V by 2 bases and J by 5 bases, and 13 bases separated the two germline ends. The CDR3 runs to 14 residues. In DNA, the CDR3 is TGTGCCAGCAGTTTAAGGTCAGGGTTCCACGAGCAGTACTTC. It encodes CASSLRSGFHEQYF.